What follows describes a single TCR beta chain. Its antigen is as yet unknown. This record comes from a study of blood T cells in healthy people across ages. The use of a sample-barcoded 5' primer and a J-beta primer mix characterized a second PCR of about 7 to 12 cycles. One entry per CDR3 protein, called by TCRdb with MiXCR from the 5' RACE reads. The profile shows fewer than 900,000 distinct CDR3 sequences, about 40% of them singletons. General study findings and limits: Changes seen in expanded clonotypes were possibly confounded by donor CMV status left unknown. Samples with more naive T cells showed higher observed beta diversity.

CDR3 length: 15 amino acids. Donation came from healthy Caucasian individuals in Russia who were aged about 6 to 95. Whenever a sample was processed, at least 6.5 million PBMCs were isolated. Sequencing input: blood. The V gene is TRBV12-3 or TRBV12-4, the J gene TRBJ2-5; the D gene is possibly TRBD2 (5 bases). The DNA matches TRBJ2-7 better at its end, which makes the J call doubtful. The clonotype comes from a woman aged 60-70 years in good health. DNA for the CDR3: TGTGCCAGCAGTTCCCCCCCGGGTGAGGGCTACGAGCAGTACTTC. Amino acid sequence: CASSSPPGEGYEQYF.